This T cell receptor beta chain was found in a study of T cell responses to AZD1222 COVID-19 vaccine. Whole-study results and caveats: A mostly white British donor set with more females was recruited, and clonal diversity was possibly underestimated.

Points on this clone: The antigen is unknown.

Libraries were prepared by immunoSEQ multiplex PCR; TCRdb keeps only in-frame clonotypes and omits some of them. Of some 130,000 clones in the sample, roughly 89% are singletons; the top ten hold around 5.9%. CDR1 and CDR2 from the germline V gene are MGHDK and SYGVNS. V gave up 3 bases and J gave up 0 bases, with 11 bases separating them. CDR3 size: 15 residues. The TCR sequence derives from an adult in good health. The J gene is TRBJ1-2, the V gene TRBV25-1; D remains ambiguous. The input for sequencing was peripheral blood, taken on day 0 of AZD1222 vaccination. The CDR3 DNA sequence: TGTGCCAGCAGTGAGGCTCAGGTCTCTAACTATGGCTACACCTTC. Translation gives CASSEAQVSNYGYTF.